Sequencing of this T cell receptor beta chain was carried out in a study of blood T cells in healthy people across ages. Isolating PBMCs gave at least 7 million of these cells per sample. PCR was performed a second time for roughly 7 to 12 cycles using a sample-barcoded 5' primer and a J-beta primer mix. TCRdb independently ran MiXCR on the 5' RACE reads; one entry per CDR3 protein. The table has 450,000 to 650,000 distinct CDR3 sequences, around 24% seen once. This clonotype was seen a handful of times. V lost 6 bases, J lost 5 bases, and 8 bases stayed unmatched. CDR3 length: 14 residues. The germline V gene has CDR1 SNHLY and CDR2 FYNNEI. The sample was also linked to a second study, of T cells of mothers and their children. This second study notes: The sample comes from several healthy Caucasian donors: mothers and children. In the second PCR, M1S primer introduced barcodes and 2-4 random bases.

The sequence was obtained from a boy younger than 18 in good health. Input material: blood. V usage is TRBV2 and J usage is TRBJ2-7; 9 positions match TRBD1. The CDR3 protein is CASSAGTGFDEQYF. CDR3 nucleotide sequence: TGTGCCAGCAGCGCCGGGACAGGGTTTGACGAGCAGTACTTC.